One TCR beta chain is described in this entry. Additional DNA sequences in this sample encode the identical CDR3. Measured with immunoSEQ multiplex PCR; TCRdb has only the in-frame clones, and not every one. The sample carries over 350,000 clones, 86% recorded once. Germline lookup yields CDR1 LGHDT and CDR2 YNNKEL (reference sequence). Trimming cost V 1 base and J 3 bases, with 5 bases left between them. This CDR3 region has 13 residues. This specimen comes from a study of blood T cell repertoires in COVID-19. The clonotype was recovered from a woman aged 25 to 39 with active or convalescent COVID-19. Sequencing input: peripheral blood. This chain uses TRBV3-1 (or the pseudogene TRBV3-2) with TRBJ2-3; no definite D call. This chain's CDR3 is CASSQVLTDTQYF. The DNA for the CDR3 is TGTGCCAGCAGCCAAGTACTTACAGATACGCAGTATTTT.